This note documents a single T cell receptor beta chain sequence. The antigen remains unidentified. As to time point: baseline, week 1 (first vaccination visit). Treatment of the sample: pre-vaccination baseline after standard-of-care therapy. Trimming pared 1 base from V and 9 bases from J, leaving 13 bases between. The CDR3 covers 14 residues. CDR1 is MGHDK and CDR2 is SYGVNS in the germline V gene. The data stem from a study of a mutant IDH1 vaccine in newly diagnosed glioma. Study context: Among treated patients, roughly 60% were male and 37.5% female, and mean age was approximately 43 years. Earlier treatment was radiotherapy, temozolomide, or both, with most getting both. Study-level results: Seemingly, pseudoprogression had no relation to changes in the top peripheral T cell clonotypes. Of the patients, less than 95% had vaccine-induced immune responses.

Sequencing was performed with immunoSEQ multiplex PCR; in TCRdb, only in-frame clones are kept and a portion is missing. The table has approximately 100,000 clones, roughly 89% seen once. Material: PBMCs, obtained from a glioma patient treated with radiotherapy, temozolomide or both. The chain combines TRBV25-1 with TRBJ2-1; no clear D gene. This clonotype was sampled from a woman aged 45-60 years with glioma. CDR3 loop: CASSESIWTLEQFF. The CDR3 DNA sequence: TGTGCCAGCAGTGAATCGATCTGGACCCTTGAGCAGTTCTTC. Full variable domain (missing parts from reference TRBV25-1 and TRBJ2-1): EADIYQTPRYLVIGTGKKITLECSQTMGHDKMYWYQQDPGMELHLIHYSYGVNSTEKGDLSSESTVSRIRTEHFPLTLESARPSHTSQYLCASSESIWTLEQFFGPGTRLTVL.